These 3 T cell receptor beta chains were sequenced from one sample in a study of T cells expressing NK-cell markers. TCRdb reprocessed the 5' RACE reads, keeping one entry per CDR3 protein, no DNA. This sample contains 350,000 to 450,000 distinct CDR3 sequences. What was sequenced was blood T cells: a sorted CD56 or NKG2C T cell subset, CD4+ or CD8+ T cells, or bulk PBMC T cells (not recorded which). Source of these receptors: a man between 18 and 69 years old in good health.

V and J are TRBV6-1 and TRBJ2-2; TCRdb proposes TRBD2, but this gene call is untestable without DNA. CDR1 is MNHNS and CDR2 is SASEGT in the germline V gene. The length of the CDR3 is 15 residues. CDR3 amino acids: CASMTSGVRAGELFF.

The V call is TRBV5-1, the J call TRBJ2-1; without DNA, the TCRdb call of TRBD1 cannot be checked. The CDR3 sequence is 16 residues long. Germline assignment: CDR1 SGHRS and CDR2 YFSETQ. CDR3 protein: CASSRSTGGTDNEQFF.

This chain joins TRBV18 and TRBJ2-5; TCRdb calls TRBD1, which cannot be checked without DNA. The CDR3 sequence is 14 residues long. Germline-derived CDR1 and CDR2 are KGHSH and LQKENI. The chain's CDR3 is CASSPPDGAETQYF.